This T cell receptor beta chain comes out of a study of cytomegalovirus exposure and HLA in healthy donors. The PCR made use of 60 Vbeta and 13 Jbeta primers. Here immunoSEQ multiplex PCR was the method, and the copy in TCRdb shows in-frame clones only, minus some. The sample yields approximately 100,000 clones, about 75% seen once. V was clipped by 0 bases and J by 3 bases; unmatched bases: 3. This CDR3 is 16 amino acids long. CDR1 and CDR2 from the germline V gene are SGHRS and YFSETQ. Sequenced input: PBMCs. This receptor was obtained from a male donor in good health and CMV-seropositive. The chain employs TRBV5-1 and TRBJ1-4, with 9 bases fitting TRBD1. The CDR3 loop reads CASSLGRTGANEKLFF. CDR3 DNA sequence: TGCGCCAGCAGCTTGGGCCGGACAGGGGCTAATGAAAAACTGTTTTTT.